The clone carrying this TCR beta chain was observed once. The data are from a study of blood T cell repertoires in COVID-19. Study as a whole: COVID-19 samples collected from the United States, Italy and Spain covered acute and convalescent phases. T cells, B-cell-depleted T cells, or PBMCs provided the cDNA or gDNA that served as material.

Between the trimmed V and J ends, which lost 6 bases and 6 bases, there was a span of 15 bases. The length of the CDR3 is 13 residues. Germline lookup yields CDR1 KGHSH and CDR2 LQKENI. This table comes from immunoSEQ multiplex PCR, and its TCRdb copy is limited to in-frame clones, with some not included. The sample holds some 100,000 clones; about 89% are singletons and the top ten take over 9%. The rearrangement links TRBV18 to TRBJ2-7; a possible D gene is TRBD2 (5 bases). The source material was peripheral blood. The receptor comes from a man aged 50 to 59 with acute or convalescent COVID-19. The CDR3 is CASSLSSAGEQYF. CDR3 DNA: TGTGCCAGCTCCCTGAGTTCGGCGGGCGAGCAGTACTTC.